Shown below are 13 T cell receptor beta chains from a single sample sequenced in a study of regulatory T cells in long-lasting Graves disease. Building of the TCR beta libraries involved iRepertoire HTBI primers and Arm-PCR of CDR3 regions. One entry per CDR3 protein results from TCRdb running MiXCR on the multiplex PCR reads. The repertoire includes around 460,000 distinct CDR3 sequences, about 22% of them detected once, and about 6.6% sits in the top ten. Time point meaning: persistent/refractory GD, antithyroid drugs over 5 years with positive TRAb. From PBMCs, RNA was extracted and then used to make the TCR library. The sequencing here drew on peripheral blood mononuclear cells (PBMCs), taken when the disease was refractory, from a patient treated with antithyroid drugs. The receptors stem from a female donor with Graves disease.

This clonotype has a single count. The rearrangement uses TRBV7-2 and TRBJ2-7; unclear D gene. This CDR3 spans 13 amino acids. From germline, CDR1 is SGHTA and CDR2 FQGNSA. The V and J ends lost 7 bases and 1 base respectively, with 11 bases between them. CDR3 loop: CASTPWDSYEQYF. The CDR3 bases are TGTGCCAGCACCCCTTGGGATTCCTACGAGCAGTACTTC.

This clonotype has ten or more counts. The chain combines TRBV2 with TRBJ2-7; D remains ambiguous. The CDR3 covers 11 residues. V lost 3 bases to trimming and J lost 0 bases, with 0 bases between them. Germline V gene sequence: CDR1 SNHLY, CDR2 FYNNEI. The CDR3 DNA sequence: TGTGCCAGCAGTGACTCCTACGAGCAGTACTTC. Protein product: CASSDSYEQYF.

In this sample, this clonotype turned up many times. The rearrangement uses TRBV6-1 and TRBJ1-5, with D tentatively TRBD1 (5 bases). Germline CDR1 is MNHNS and CDR2 is SASEGT. V lost 0 bases and J 3 bases, leaving 6 bases between the germline ends. This CDR3 has 14 residues. In nucleotides, the CDR3 is TGTGCCAGCAGTGAAGCGGGGGTCAATCAGCCCCAGCATTTT. Its protein product is CASSEAGVNQPQHF.

Points on this clonotype: A much bigger clone sits one base away, suggesting this may be a read error. The genes are TRBV24-1 and TRBJ1-1; D may be TRBD1 (5 bases). V dropped 4 bases and J dropped 2 bases, with 16 bases sitting between them. There are 16 residues in the CDR3. Germline V gene lookup returns CDR1 KGHDR and CDR2 SFDVKD. The CDR3 spells CATSDRDPRVNTEAFF. DNA of the CDR3: TGTGCCACCAGTGACCGGGACCCTAGAGTAAACACTGAAGCTTTCTTT.

The chain joins TRBV12-3 or TRBV12-4 to TRBJ2-7; 16 bases align to TRBD2. The CDR3 covers 18 residues. V trimming: 3 bases; J trimming: 0 bases; junction bases outside the gene matches: 5. CDR3 loop: CASSLPGTSGRASYEQYF. CDR3 nucleotide sequence: TGTGCCAGCAGTTTGCCGGGGACTAGCGGGAGGGCCTCCTACGAGCAGTACTTC.

There are a few counts of this clonotype. The chain uses TRBV10-3 and TRBJ1-1; 10 bases align to TRBD1. Germline trimming cut 4 bases from V and 4 bases from J; bases unmatched to any gene: 6. This CDR3 region has 15 residues. In germline, CDR1 is ENHRY, CDR2 SYGVKD. The CDR3 sequence: CAISGGTGAGTEAFF. CDR3 nucleotides: TGTGCCATCAGTGGGGGGACAGGGGCGGGCACTGAAGCTTTCTTT.

At least ten counts were recorded for this clonotype. The rearrangement links TRBV28 to TRBJ1-5; D is possibly TRBD1 (5 bases). V gave up 5 bases and J gave up 3 bases, with 17 bases separating them. CDR3 length: 16 amino acids. In germline, CDR1 is MDHEN, CDR2 SYDVKM. CDR3 nucleotides: TGTGCCAGCAGTCTCCCCCACGGGGCGGCCAATCAGCCCCAGCATTTT. Amino acids: CASSLPHGAANQPQHF.

In this sample, this clonotype turned up many times. V gene TRBV28 combines with J gene TRBJ2-7, with D possibly being TRBD1 (6 bases). The length of the CDR3 is 14 residues. CDR1 and CDR2 (germline): MDHEN, SYDVKM. Trimming removed 7 bases at V and 3 bases at J, with 16 bases between. CDR3 in amino acids: CASTPRQDDYEQYF. Here the CDR3 DNA reads TGTGCCAGCACCCCCAGACAGGACGACTACGAGCAGTACTTC.

This clonotype appeared many times. The chain employs TRBV12-3 or TRBV12-4 and TRBJ1-3; D is uncertain. V was trimmed by 7 bases and J by 0 bases, leaving 4 bases between them. The CDR3 is 12 residues long. Written as DNA, the CDR3 is TGTGCCAGCAAATACTCTGGAAACACCATATATTTT. Protein sequence: CASKYSGNTIYF.

V gene TRBV7-3 combines with J gene TRBJ2-7; possible D gene TRBD2, 6 bases. CDR3 length: 16 residues. Per the germline V gene, CDR1 is SGHTA and CDR2 is FQGTGA. Trimming took 1 base from V and 3 from J, leaving 16 bases between them. CDR3: CASSLKPVAGSYEQYF. CDR3 coding DNA: TGTGCCAGCAGCTTAAAACCGGTAGCCGGGAGCTACGAGCAGTACTTC.

J is TRBJ1-1 and V is TRBV5-1, with 7 bases that match TRBD1. V shed 5 bases, J shed 7 bases, and the junction held 11 bases outside the gene matches. This CDR3 region has 14 residues. Germline V gene lookup returns CDR1 SGHRS and CDR2 YFSETQ. CDR3 nucleotides: TGCGCCAGCAGGCCGACCGGGACAGCCTATGAAGCTTTCTTT. Amino acids: CASRPTGTAYEAFF.

The rearrangement joins TRBV6-4 to TRBJ2-1; either TRBD1 or TRBD2 may fit D (6 bases each). V was cut by 6 bases and J by 8 bases, with 14 bases left in between. This CDR3 has 13 residues. Germline assignment: CDR1 MRHNA and CDR2 SNTAGT. The CDR3 bases are TGTGCCAGCAGCTCACCGGGGGCGGATGAGCAGTTCTTC. Translating it yields CASSSPGADEQFF.

This clonotype was counted ten times or more. The chain has TRBV15 and TRBJ1-6; TRBD1 matches 7 bases. The V gene end was trimmed by 4 bases and the J gene end by 7 bases; junction bases not matched to a gene: 7. Looked up from germline, CDR1 is LNHNV and CDR2 is YYDKDF (reference sequence). The CDR3 has 15 amino acids. The CDR3 loop reads CATSTTGTENSPLHF. The DNA for the CDR3 is TGTGCCACCAGCACAACCGGGACAGAGAATTCACCCCTCCACTTT.